This passage covers 32 T cell receptor beta chains from one sample sequenced in a study of blood T cell repertoires in COVID-19. Here immunoSEQ multiplex PCR was the method, and the copy in TCRdb shows in-frame clones only, minus some. The sample carries about 180,000 clones, roughly four fifths recorded once. The specimen was peripheral blood. These TCRs come from a woman in her 70s with COVID-19, enrolled during active disease.

V is TRBV7-2 and J is TRBJ2-7; TRBD1 matches 7 bases. The V gene's germline CDR1 is SGHTA and CDR2 FQGNSA. The V and J ends lost 5 bases and 3 bases, in that order; junction bases with no gene match: 7. The length of the CDR3 is 14 residues. Here the CDR3 reads CASSLGQARYEQYF. DNA of the CDR3: TGTGCCAGCAGCCTCGGACAGGCGCGCTACGAGCAGTACTTC. The full variable domain, completed using reference TRBV7-2 and TRBJ2-7, is GAGVSQSPSNKVTEKGKDVELRCDPISGHTALYWYRQSLGQGLEFLIYFQGNSAPDKSGLPSDRFSAERTGGSVSTLTIQRTQQEDSAVYLCASSLGQARYEQYFGPGTRLTVT.

This clone is a singleton in its sample. The V call is TRBV28, the J call TRBJ2-7; 8 bases align to TRBD1. Germline CDR1 and CDR2: MDHEN and SYDVKM. The CDR3 runs 13 residues. The ends lost 8 bases at V and 7 bases at J; junction bases unmatched: 10. The CDR3 region is CASHYSRGREQYF. CDR3 coding DNA: TGTGCCAGCCATTACAGCAGGGGGCGGGAGCAGTACTTC.

The V and J genes are TRBV14 and TRBJ2-1; 11 positions agree with TRBD2. The V and J ends lost 3 bases and 10 bases, in that order; junction bases with no gene match: 11. Germline CDR1 is SGHDN and CDR2 is FVKESK. The CDR3 covers 16 residues. CDR3 residues: CASSHLLAGAFDEQFF. The CDR3 bases are TGTGCCAGCAGCCACCTACTAGCGGGAGCTTTCGACGAGCAGTTCTTC.

The sample holds one count of this clone. This sequence joins TRBV7-2 and TRBJ2-5; the match to TRBD2 covers 9 bases. The CDR3 loop spans 16 amino acids. V shed 2 bases, J shed 4 bases, and the junction held 8 bases outside the gene matches. Germline-derived CDR1 and CDR2 are SGHTA and FQGNSA. CDR3 in amino acids: CASSLFVAGVSETQYF. DNA of the CDR3: TGTGCCAGCAGCTTATTTGTAGCGGGAGTGTCAGAGACCCAGTACTTC.

The chain has TRBV6-5 and TRBJ1-4; TRBD1 matches at 7 bases. The CDR3 is 13 residues long. Germline assignment: CDR1 MNHEY and CDR2 SVGAGI. The J segment lost 8 bases and the V segment lost 6 bases, leaving 6 bases of the junction unmatched. CDR3: CASRETGYEKLFF. DNA of the CDR3: TGTGCCAGCAGAGAGACAGGGTACGAAAAACTGTTTTTT.

The chain combines TRBV6-5 with TRBJ2-1; the match to TRBD2 covers 11 bases. The CDR3 has 14 amino acids. V lost 9 bases, J lost 6 bases, and 7 bases stayed unmatched. Germline CDR1 reads MNHEY; CDR2 reads SVGAGI. CDR3 nucleotides: TGTGCCAGTACAGCCGGGACTAGCGGCAATGAGCAGTTCTTC. Translated, it gives CASTAGTSGNEQFF.

V gene TRBV11-2 combines with J gene TRBJ1-3, with 7 nucleotides matching TRBD1. The CDR3 has 18 residues. V was pared by 3 bases and J by 0 bases, with 11 bases of the junction left unmatched. The germline gives CDR1 SGHAT, CDR2 FQNNGV. The CDR3 sequence is CASSFTGQAFLSGNTIYF. DNA for the CDR3: TGTGCCAGCAGCTTCACCGGACAGGCCTTTCTCTCTGGAAACACCATATATTTT.

The chain links TRBV6-6 to TRBJ2-5; 10 bases are a match to TRBD2. V gave up 5 bases and J gave up 3 bases; unmatched junction bases: 15. The germline V gene has CDR1 MNHNY and CDR2 SVGAGI (reference sequence). This CDR3 is 18 amino acids long. The CDR3 coding sequence is TGTGCCAGCAGTCCCCAGCCTTTAGCGGGGGGTCGAAAAGAGACCCAGTACTTC. Encoded protein: CASSPQPLAGGRKETQYF.

This clone appeared once. The chain uses TRBV4-1 and TRBJ2-6; tentatively, D is TRBD1 (7 bases). Trimming removed 1 base at V and 0 bases at J, with 16 bases between. The V gene's germline CDR1 is MGHRA and CDR2 YSYEKL. The CDR3 loop spans 19 amino acids. The CDR3 DNA is TGCGCCAGCAGCCAAGGTCCGACAGGGAGGACCTCTGGGGCCAACGTCCTGACTTTC. As protein: CASSQGPTGRTSGANVLTF.

This chain links TRBV9 with TRBJ2-2; 7 bases match TRBD2. The CDR3 contains 16 residues. CDR1 is SGDLS and CDR2 is YYNGEE in the germline V gene. The trim removed 3 bases at V and 5 bases at J, leaving 10 bases unmatched. As DNA, the CDR3 is TGTGCCAGCAGCGCCTCCCTAGCGGAGGGGACCGGGGAGCTGTTTTTT. Encoded protein: CASSASLAEGTGELFF.

This sequence joins TRBV28 and TRBJ2-1, with 7 bases matching TRBD2. Per germline, CDR1 MDHEN and CDR2 SYDVKM. The V and J ends lost 8 bases and 1 base, in that order; junction bases with no gene match: 8. The CDR3 totals 15 residues. The CDR3 here is CASRLPGGSYNEQFF. The CDR3 DNA sequence: TGTGCCAGCCGGTTGCCCGGGGGGTCCTACAATGAGCAGTTCTTC. The full variable domain, rest sourced from reference TRBV28 and TRBJ2-1, is DVKVTQSSRYLVKRTGEKVFLECVQDMDHENMFWYRQDPGLGLRLIYFSYDVKMKEKGDIPEGYSVSREKKERFSLILESASTNQTSMYLCASRLPGGSYNEQFFGPGTRLTVL.

The rearrangement joins TRBV5-1 to TRBJ1-2; 7 bases fit TRBD1. Per the germline V gene, CDR1 is SGHRS and CDR2 is YFSETQ. The CDR3 is 16 residues long. V lost 4 bases to trimming and J lost 2 bases; unmatched junction nucleotides: 11. The DNA for the CDR3 is TGCGCCAGCAGCCTGGGATCACAGGGGAACAACTATGGCTACACCTTC. It codes for CASSLGSQGNNYGYTF.

This chain joins TRBV5-4 and TRBJ2-7; 13 positions match TRBD2. The V gene end was trimmed by 3 bases and the J gene end by 6 bases; junction bases not matched to a gene: 6. CDR3 length: 15 amino acids. Germline V lookup: CDR1 SGHNT, CDR2 YYREEE (reference sequence). The CDR3 nucleotides read TGTGCCAGCAGCTCCGCTACTAGCGGGAGGGCCGAGCAGTACTTC. Its translation: CASSSATSGRAEQYF.

The rearrangement links TRBV7-2 to TRBJ2-2; tentative D call: TRBD1 (5 bases). CDR1 and CDR2 from the germline V gene are SGHTA and FQGNSA. The V end was cut by 3 bases, the J end by 4 bases, with 15 bases between. The CDR3 extends over 16 amino acids. The CDR3 nucleotides are TGTGCCAGCAGCTTCAGGGCAGGTCCGCTCACCGGGGAGCTGTTTTTT. Translating it yields CASSFRAGPLTGELFF.

V is TRBV28 and J is TRBJ1-5; D might be TRBD1 (5 bases). Germline lookup yields CDR1 MDHEN and CDR2 SYDVKM. Deletions cut 7 bases from V and 1 base from J, with 17 bases between. This CDR3 contains 16 residues. As DNA, the CDR3 is TGTGCCAGCACGGGGGGTGGGTTTTTGAGCAATCAGCCCCAGCATTTT. It encodes CASTGGGFLSNQPQHF.

The chain combines TRBV5-1 with TRBJ2-7; D may be TRBD2 (5 bases). V lost 1 base, J lost 3 bases, and 14 bases lay in between. Germline CDR1 and CDR2: SGHRS and YFSETQ. The CDR3 runs 15 residues. CDR3 amino acids: CASSLLGGRDYEQYF. CDR3 DNA: TGCGCCAGCAGCTTGTTGGGTGGACGGGACTACGAGCAGTACTTC.

This sequence joins TRBV28 and TRBJ2-6, with D maybe TRBD2 (7 bases). The V and J ends lost 10 bases and 0 bases respectively, with 16 bases between them. Germline V gene sequence: CDR1 MDHEN, CDR2 SYDVKM. This CDR3 is built from 16 residues. In nucleotides, the CDR3 is TGTGCCACAAGAGGGGGGGTTAGCTCTGGGGCCAACGTCCTGACTTTC. Its translation: CATRGGVSSGANVLTF.

This chain joins TRBV6-5 and TRBJ1-6; 10 bases map to TRBD1. The junction had 4 bases not matched to a gene; V was cut back by 8 bases and J by 6 bases. The CDR3 runs 14 residues. Germline-derived CDR1 and CDR2 are MNHEY and SVGAGI. The CDR3 is CASVRDRGNSPLHF. The CDR3 coding sequence is TGTGCCAGCGTCCGGGACAGGGGTAATTCACCCCTCCACTTT.

The chain is built from TRBV11-2 and TRBJ2-2, with 7 bases matching TRBD1. Trimming removed 1 base from V and 4 bases from J; junction bases left unmatched: 3. The CDR3 has 15 amino acids. In germline, CDR1 is SGHAT, CDR2 FQNNGV. CDR3 in amino acids: CASSLVAGGTGELFF. CDR3 in DNA: TGTGCCAGCAGCTTAGTGGCAGGGGGCACCGGGGAGCTGTTTTTT.

The chain has TRBV19 and TRBJ1-1, with D perhaps TRBD1 (6 bases). This CDR3 spans 16 amino acids. Looked up from germline, CDR1 is LNHDA and CDR2 is SQIVND (reference sequence). Trimming cost V 6 bases and J 5 bases, with 22 bases left between them. CDR3 coding DNA: TGTGCCAGTAGAGGGGCCGGGGGCGCGGGGGTGACTGAAGCTTTCTTT. Translation gives CASRGAGGAGVTEAFF. The complete variable domain, with remaining parts taken from reference TRBV19 and TRBJ1-1, reads DGGITQSPKYLFRKEGQNVTLSCEQNLNHDAMYWYRQDPGQGLRLIYYSQIVNDFQKGDIAEGYSVSREKKESFPLTVTSAQKNPTAFYLCASRGAGGAGVTEAFFGQGTRLTVV.

The chain uses TRBV6-4 and TRBJ2-3, with 8 bases aligning to TRBD2. The germline CDR1 and CDR2 sequences are MRHNA and SNTAGT. Trimming at V came to 5 bases and at J to 4 bases, leaving 8 bases not matched to a gene. The CDR3 runs to 15 residues. CDR3 nucleotides: TGTGCCAGCAGTTTAGCGGGGTCCCCCGCAGATACGCAGTATTTT. This codes for CASSLAGSPADTQYF.

This chain links TRBV2 with TRBJ2-3, with 11 nucleotides matching TRBD2. Losses at the gene ends were 6 bases for V and 2 bases for J; bases not matched to a gene: 4. The CDR3 is 15 residues long. Germline CDR1 and CDR2: SNHLY and FYNNEI. The CDR3 protein is CASRVTSGTTDTQYF. In DNA form, the CDR3 reads TGTGCCAGCAGGGTGACTAGCGGGACCACAGATACGCAGTATTTT.

With respect to this clone: One junction end disagrees with the germline gene, perhaps due to a read error. The chain couples TRBV12-3 or TRBV12-4 to TRBJ2-1; D perhaps matches TRBD1 (9 bases). CDR3 size: 13 residues. CDR3 region: CASTSLAGQGFLF. In DNA form, the CDR3 reads TGTGCCAGCACCTCATTAGCGGGACAGGGTTTTCTCTTC.

The V call is TRBV7-6, the J call TRBJ2-2; TRBD2 aligns across 13 bases. V trimming: 5 bases; J trimming: 7 bases; junction bases outside the gene matches: 7. Per germline, CDR1 SGHVS and CDR2 FNYEAQ. This CDR3 region has 16 residues. Here the CDR3 reads CASSTRTSGSVGELFF. The CDR3 DNA follows: TGTGCCAGCAGCACCCGGACTAGCGGGAGTGTCGGGGAGCTGTTTTTT. The full variable domain, its missing parts supplied by reference TRBV7-6 and TRBJ2-2, is GAGVSQSPRYKVTKRGQDVALRCDPISGHVSLYWYRQALGQGPEFLTYFNYEAQQDKSGLPNDRFSAERPEGSISTLTIQRTEQRDSAMYRCASSTRTSGSVGELFFGEGSRLTVL.

This chain joins TRBV10-3 and TRBJ2-3; 7 nucleotides line up with TRBD1. V was clipped by 8 bases and J by 1 base; unmatched bases: 9. Per the germline V gene, CDR1 is ENHRY and CDR2 is SYGVKD. The CDR3 spans 15 residues. The DNA of the CDR3 is TGTGCCATCGGGTCACAGGGGTATGGCACAGATACGCAGTATTTT. It specifies CAIGSQGYGTDTQYF.

CDR3: CAWSVGGQSNQPQHF. The CDR3, as DNA: TGTGCCTGGAGTGTGGGGGGACAGAGCAATCAGCCCCAGCATTTT. This chain connects TRBV30 to TRBJ1-5; TRBD1 matches 7 bases. This CDR3 is 15 amino acids long. Losses at the gene ends were 0 bases for V and 1 base for J; bases not matched to a gene: 3. From germline, CDR1 is GTSNPN and CDR2 SVGIG (reference sequence).

V usage is TRBV28 and J usage is TRBJ1-2; D is undetermined. The CDR3 consists of 15 residues. Germline loops: CDR1 MDHEN, CDR2 SYDVKM. The germline V and J ends were trimmed by 7 bases and 4 bases, with 19 bases remaining between them. As DNA, the CDR3 is TGTGCCAGCACCTTTGGGAGTGGGTTGTTCTATGGCTACACCTTC. Translated: CASTFGSGLFYGYTF.

The chain employs TRBV11-2 and TRBJ2-5; 8 bases match TRBD2. This CDR3 is built from 16 residues. Per the germline V gene, CDR1 is SGHAT and CDR2 is FQNNGV. The J segment lost 1 base and the V segment lost 5 bases, leaving 9 bases of the junction unmatched. The CDR3 DNA reads as TGTGCCAGCAGCCGACTCTTTGCGGGAGGCCAAGAGACCCAGTACTTC. Protein: CASSRLFAGGQETQYF.

The V call is TRBV7-2, the J call TRBJ1-3; no clear D. Trimming shortened V by 3 bases and J by 0 bases, and 9 bases separated the two germline ends. This CDR3 region has 15 residues. The germline V gene has CDR1 SGHTA and CDR2 FQGNSA. CDR3 protein: CASSFGVLSGNTIYF. The CDR3 region has the DNA TGTGCCAGCAGCTTCGGAGTCCTCTCTGGAAACACCATATATTTT.

This chain links TRBV4-1 with TRBJ1-5; D uncertain. CDR1 MGHRA and CDR2 YSYEKL come from the germline V gene. The CDR3 runs 17 residues. Trimming left V 3 bases short and J 5 bases short, with 20 bases between. CDR3 in DNA: TGCGCCAGCAGCCACTCCCGTGGAGGGCGGGTCGATCAGCCCCAGCATTTT. Translated: CASSHSRGGRVDQPQHF.

The genes are TRBV10-2 and TRBJ2-1; 9 bases map to TRBD1. In germline, CDR1 is WSHSY, CDR2 SAAADI. This CDR3 is built from 16 residues. The junction had 16 bases not matched to a gene; V was cut back by 1 base and J by 15 bases. The CDR3 loop is CASSEWKTGGAGYLFF. The CDR3 DNA follows: TGCGCCAGCAGTGAGTGGAAAACAGGGGGCGCGGGATACCTGTTCTTC.

This clone has only one observation. The same CDR3 arises from other DNA sequences in this sample as well. V and J are TRBV11-2 and TRBJ1-5, with 8 bases fitting TRBD1. CDR1 is SGHAT, CDR2 FQNNGV, per germline. With V trimmed by 1 base and J by 4 bases, 0 bases remained unmatched. The CDR3 spans 14 residues. CDR3 residues: CASSLGQGNQPQHF. The CDR3 region has the DNA TGTGCCAGCAGCTTAGGACAGGGGAATCAGCCCCAGCATTTT. Full variable domain (missing parts from reference TRBV11-2 and TRBJ1-5): EAGVAQSPRYKIIEKRQSVAFWCNPISGHATLYWYQQILGQGPKLLIQFQNNGVVDDSQLPKDRFSAERLKGVDSTLKIQPAKLEDSAVYLCASSLGQGNQPQHFGDGTRLSIL.